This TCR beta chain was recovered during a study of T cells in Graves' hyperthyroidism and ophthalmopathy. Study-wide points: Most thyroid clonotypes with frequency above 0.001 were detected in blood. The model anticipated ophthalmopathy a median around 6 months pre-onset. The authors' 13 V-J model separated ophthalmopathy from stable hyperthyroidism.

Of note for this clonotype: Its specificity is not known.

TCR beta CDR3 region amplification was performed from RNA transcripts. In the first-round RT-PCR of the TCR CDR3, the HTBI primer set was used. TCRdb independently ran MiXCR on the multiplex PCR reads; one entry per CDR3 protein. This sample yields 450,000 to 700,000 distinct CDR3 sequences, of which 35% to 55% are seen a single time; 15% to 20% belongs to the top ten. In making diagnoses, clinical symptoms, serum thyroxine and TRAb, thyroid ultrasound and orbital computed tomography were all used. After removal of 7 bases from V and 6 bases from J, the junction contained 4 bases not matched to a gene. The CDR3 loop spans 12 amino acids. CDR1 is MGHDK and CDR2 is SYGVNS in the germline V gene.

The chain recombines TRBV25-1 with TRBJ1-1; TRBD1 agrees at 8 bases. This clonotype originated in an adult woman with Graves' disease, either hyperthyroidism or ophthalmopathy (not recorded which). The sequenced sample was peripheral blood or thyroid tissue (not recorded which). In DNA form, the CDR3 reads TGTGCCAGCAAGGGACAGGCCTCTGAAGCTTTCTTT. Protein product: CASKGQASEAFF.